This T cell receptor (beta chain) is from a study of OX40 agonist ivuxolimab in advanced cancers. General study results and limits: The study found that CD8+ T cells averaged more expanded clones than CD4+. Certain nonresponders additionally had low normalized T-cell clonal expansion.

Researchers took blood at baseline, on cycle 4 day 1, and on cycle 7 day 1. Germline CDR1 reads MNHNS; CDR2 reads SASEGT. The length of the CDR3 is 13 residues. V was cut by 6 bases and J by 2 bases, with 10 bases left in between. With respect to this clone: Its antigen remains unknown.

This table comes from immunoSEQ multiplex PCR, and its TCRdb copy is limited to in-frame clones, with some not included. This table holds around 21,000 clones, around 83% found once. This clonotype was sampled from an adult with an advanced solid tumor such as melanoma, head and neck, liver or kidney cancer. The rearrangement links TRBV6-1 to TRBJ1-1; a weak D match, TRBD1 (6 bases). The material was CD4+ or CD8+ T cells sorted from blood, obtained in a trial of the OX40 agonist ivuxolimab. The CDR3 DNA is TGTGCCAGCAGCGCAGGGGCAAACACTGAAGCTTTCTTT. Translating it yields CASSAGANTEAFF.